This passage covers 11 T cell receptor beta chains from one sample sequenced in a study of blood T cell repertoires in COVID-19 (dated by TCRdb to the early 2020s). The library was built by means of the immunoSEQ multiplex PCR assay. TCRdb re-hosts the immuneACCESS table, in-frame sequences only. Its copies lack some clones; in the studies checked, an unresolved V gene accounts for under half of them, and the cause for the rest is not known. In this sample the table shows about 160,000 clones, 65% to 90% of which occur a single time. The ten most abundant clones make up approximately 6.8% of the sample. Sequencing was carried out using peripheral blood. The receptors were sampled from a woman in her 40s with COVID-19, enrolled during active disease.

The J gene is TRBJ2-3, the V gene TRBV7-3, with D possibly matching TRBD1 (6 bases). Trimming took 2 bases from V and 4 from J, leaving 13 bases between them. The CDR3 covers 15 residues. Germline-derived CDR1 and CDR2 are SGHTA and FQGTGA. This CDR3 reads CASSLDSGESDTQYF. DNA of the CDR3: TGTGCCAGCAGCTTAGATTCAGGGGAATCAGATACGCAGTATTTT.

This sequence joins TRBV11-3 and TRBJ2-1, with TRBD2 matching 8 bases. The V gene's germline CDR1 is SGHNT and CDR2 YENEEA. Unmatched junction bases numbered 9, after V lost 3 bases and J lost 11 bases. The CDR3 covers 14 residues. CDR3 sequence (DNA): TGTGCCAGCAGCTTCCTGGGCCGGGAGGGCCAGCAGTTCTTC. Translated, it gives CASSFLGREGQQFF.

This chain uses TRBV5-1 with TRBJ2-5; TRBD2 might be the D (6 bases). V lost 3 bases to trimming and J lost 4 bases, with 13 bases between them. The V gene's germline CDR1 is SGHRS and CDR2 YFSETQ. The CDR3 contains 14 residues. The CDR3 coding sequence is TGCGCCAGCAGCTCGGGACTCCCAGGAGAGACCCAGTACTTC. Translating it yields CASSSGLPGETQYF.

The genes are TRBV18 and TRBJ2-2, with D perhaps matching TRBD2 (6 bases). V dropped 2 bases and J dropped 4 bases, with 14 bases sitting between them. The CDR3 runs 16 residues. Germline lookup yields CDR1 KGHSH and CDR2 LQKENI. This CDR3 reads CASSPDMAGSTGELFF. CDR3 in DNA: TGTGCCAGCTCACCAGACATGGCCGGGAGCACCGGGGAGCTGTTTTTT.

This clone was detected only once. The chain couples TRBV5-6 to TRBJ1-2; 8 bases are shared with TRBD1. The germline V gene has CDR1 SGHDT and CDR2 YYEEEE. This CDR3 region has 12 residues. Trimming at V came to 7 bases and at J to 4 bases, leaving 3 bases not matched to a gene. The DNA for the CDR3 is TGTGCCAGCTTTGGACAGGGCTATGGCTACACCTTC. Protein sequence: CASFGQGYGYTF. The variable domain in full, with the rest retrieved from reference TRBV5-6 and TRBJ1-2, is DAGVTQSPTHLIKTRGQQVTLRCSPKSGHDTVSWYQQALGQGPQFIFQYYEEEERQRGNFPDRFSGHQFPNYSSELNVNALLLGDSALYLCASFGQGYGYTFGSGTRLTVV.

This clone was found a few times. The chain links TRBV12-3 or TRBV12-4 to TRBJ1-6, with unresolved D. The CDR3 totals 13 residues. Trimming left V 3 bases short and J 6 bases short, with 6 bases between. CDR3 DNA sequence: TGTGCCAGCAGTTTGGGCATTAATTCACCCCTCCACTTT. Translation gives CASSLGINSPLHF.

The chain recombines TRBV29-1 with TRBJ2-3; 10 bases align to TRBD2. Per germline, CDR1 SQVTM and CDR2 ANQGSEA. Trimming cost V 4 bases and J 6 bases; bases outside gene matches: 1. The CDR3 extends over 12 amino acids. CDR3 residues: CSVGSGGDTQYF. The CDR3 DNA follows: TGCAGCGTTGGTAGCGGGGGGGATACGCAGTATTTT.

The chain joins TRBV21-1 to TRBJ2-7; TRBD2 reflects the table's D call only, with no check against the DNA. TRBV21-1 is a listed pseudogene. The CDR3 spans 15 residues. CDR3 residues: CASSKLVNRADEQYF. The CDR3 DNA sequence: TGTGCCAGCAGCAAATTGGTAAATCGAGCTGACGAGCAGTACTTC.

The chain couples TRBV19 to TRBJ1-2; 7 bases match TRBD1. The germline CDR1 and CDR2 sequences are LNHDA and SQIVND (reference sequence). With V trimmed by 3 bases and J by 3 bases, 1 base remained unmatched. The CDR3 length is 13 residues. CDR3 amino acids: CASSMGQYYGYTF. DNA of the CDR3: TGTGCCAGTAGTATGGGACAGTACTATGGCTACACCTTC.

The chain carries TRBV4-2 and TRBJ1-3; D is unresolved. The CDR3 is 20 amino acids. Trimming cost V 0 bases and J 0 bases, with 21 bases left between them. Germline V gives CDR1 LGHNA, CDR2 YNFKEQ. The CDR3 protein is CASSQDLWVTLGSSGNTIYF. CDR3 nucleotides: TGTGCCAGCAGCCAAGATCTGTGGGTTACTTTAGGGAGCTCTGGAAACACCATATATTTT.

The chain carries TRBV6-2 or TRBV6-3 and TRBJ2-7; D is undetermined. This CDR3 has 13 residues. Germline-derived CDR1 and CDR2 are MNHEY and SVGEGT. V was pared by 6 bases and J by 6 bases, with 15 bases between. In DNA, the CDR3 is TGTGCCAGCAGCCGTTACGGTGGTTCCGAGCAGTACTTC. This translates into CASSRYGGSEQYF.